These 32 T cell receptor beta chains were sequenced from one sample in a study of T cells after yellow fever vaccination. TCRdb reprocessed the 5' RACE reads via MiXCR and lists one record per CDR3 protein. This sample has 250,000 to 400,000 distinct CDR3 sequences; about 4.5% occur once, and the top ten carry roughly a fifth. Source: PBMCs, taken 15 days after the yellow fever booster vaccination. These receptors came from a man aged 18 to 29 who received the YFV17D yellow fever vaccine.

CDR3 sequence: CASSRSGTGRNYGYTF. DNA for the CDR3: TGTGCCAGCAGCCGTTCCGGGACAGGAAGAAACTATGGCTACACCTTC. This chain connects TRBV6-1 to TRBJ1-2; 8 bases are shared with TRBD1. Trimming took 6 bases from V and 2 from J; bases not matched to a gene: 11. CDR1 and CDR2 (germline): MNHNS, SASEGT. The CDR3 runs 16 residues.

In its sample, this clonotype was seen a few times. The rearrangement uses TRBV12-3 or TRBV12-4 and TRBJ1-5, with 9 bases aligning to TRBD1. V was pared by 6 bases and J by 0 bases, with 24 bases of the junction left unmatched. The CDR3 has 22 amino acids. Written as DNA, the CDR3 is TGTGCCAGCAGCCAACGGGACAGGGAGGGAGATAGCTGGGTTTATAGCAATCAGCCCCAGCATTTT. Its translation is CASSQRDREGDSWVYSNQPQHF.

This chain joins TRBV18 and TRBJ2-2; D gene ambiguous. The CDR3 is made up of 14 amino acids. V shed 4 bases and J shed 6 bases, with 12 bases lying between them. Germline CDR1 is KGHSH and CDR2 is LQKENI. The CDR3 DNA is TGTGCCAGCTCACTCTCTACCCCGGCCGGGGAGCTGTTTTTT. Amino acids: CASSLSTPAGELFF.

The chain has TRBV11-2 and TRBJ2-5; 9 bases are shared with TRBD2. The CDR3 has 15 amino acids. Unmatched junction bases numbered 5, after V lost 5 bases and J lost 1 base. The germline V gene has CDR1 SGHAT and CDR2 FQNNGV. The CDR3 DNA reads TGTGCCAGCAGCATCCCGGGACTAGCCCAAGAGACCCAGTACTTC. Translation: CASSIPGLAQETQYF.

This clonotype has ten or more counts. The chain links TRBV5-1 to TRBJ2-7, with TRBD1 as a possible D gene (6 bases). Germline CDR1 and CDR2: SGHRS and YFSETQ. The CDR3 runs 14 residues. V was shortened by 3 bases and J by 2 bases, with 12 bases between the two germline ends. The CDR3 sequence: CASSSGHGPYEQYF. In DNA form, the CDR3 reads TGCGCCAGCAGCTCGGGACATGGGCCCTACGAGCAGTACTTC.

This clonotype was observed a few times. This chain links TRBV4-2 with TRBJ2-3, with 9 bases lining up with TRBD2. V gave up 3 bases and J gave up 6 bases; unmatched junction bases: 10. The CDR3 loop spans 16 amino acids. Per the germline V gene, CDR1 is LGHNA and CDR2 is YNFKEQ. The CDR3 region has the DNA TGTGCCAGCAGCCACTCCCTTCCTAGCGGGGCGGATACGCAGTATTTT. It encodes CASSHSLPSGADTQYF.

This clonotype has more than one count but fewer than ten. The germline gene is not matched at one end of the junction; a read error may be the cause. The CDR3 DNA reads as TGCGCCAGCAGCTTGGCCGAAGGTGTCAGAACTCATGAAAAACTGTTTTTT. This encodes CASSLAEGVRTHEKLFF. The chain has TRBV5-1 and TRBJ1-4; D is unresolved. Germline V gives CDR1 SGHRS, CDR2 YFSETQ. This CDR3 comprises 17 residues.

The rearrangement links TRBV4-3 to TRBJ2-1, with TRBD2 identical over 15 bases. Germline CDR1 reads LGHNA; CDR2 reads YSLEER. V was pared by 9 bases and J by 7 bases, with 4 bases of the junction left unmatched. The CDR3 has 14 residues. The CDR3 DNA sequence: TGCGCCAGAAAGGGGACTAGCGGGGGGAATGAGCAGTTCTTC. Its translation is CARKGTSGGNEQFF.

This clonotype was counted a few times. The chain carries TRBV12-3 or TRBV12-4 and TRBJ1-3; maybe TRBD1 (5 bases). V dropped 10 bases and J dropped 2 bases, with 18 bases sitting between them. The CDR3 is 15 amino acids. This CDR3 is CATRRGESPGNTIYF. CDR3 DNA sequence: TGTGCCACCCGCCGGGGGGAATCCCCTGGAAACACCATATATTTT.

The CDR3 region is CASSSTDRVVDTQYF. For the CDR3, the DNA is TGTGCCAGCAGCTCAACGGACAGGGTCGTAGATACGCAGTATTTT. The chain uses TRBV7-9 and TRBJ2-3; 8 bases are a match to TRBD1. CDR1 and CDR2 from the germline V gene are SEHNR and FQNEAQ (reference sequence). Losses at the gene ends were 4 bases for V and 5 bases for J; bases not matched to a gene: 8. CDR3 length: 15 amino acids.

This clonotype occurred a few times. The CDR3 protein is CASGLVLGGRFERITEAFF. DNA for the CDR3: TGTGCTAGTGGTTTGGTACTTGGCGGGAGGTTTGAACGGATTACTGAAGCTTTCTTT. The J gene is TRBJ1-1, the V gene TRBV12-5; D not certain. The CDR3 spans 19 residues. V was shortened by 0 bases and J by 5 bases, with 25 bases between the two germline ends. CDR1 and CDR2 from the germline V gene are LGHNT and FRNRAP.

The chain joins TRBV12-3 or TRBV12-4 to TRBJ2-2, with D perhaps matching TRBD1 (5 bases). Trimming took 5 bases from V and 5 from J, leaving 9 bases between them. The CDR3 is 13 amino acids. The CDR3 here is CASSDRITGELFF. In DNA form, the CDR3 reads TGTGCCAGCAGTGACAGAATTACCGGGGAGCTGTTTTTT.

This clonotype has a handful of counts. The V call is TRBV6-2 or TRBV6-3, the J call TRBJ1-5; 7 nucleotides agree with TRBD1. The germline V gene has CDR1 MNHEY and CDR2 SVGEGT. The CDR3 is made up of 13 amino acids. The ends lost 8 bases at V and 6 bases at J; junction bases unmatched: 7. The CDR3 coding sequence is TGTGCCAGCTTTGACAGGGCGGGTCAGCCCCAGCATTTT. Residues: CASFDRAGQPQHF.

This clonotype has a count of ten or more. V gene TRBV4-3 combines with J gene TRBJ2-1; D ambiguous. Between the trimmed V and J ends, which lost 0 bases and 2 bases, there was a span of 8 bases. Germline CDR1 and CDR2: LGHNA and YSLEER. This CDR3 region has 15 residues. The CDR3 is CASSQDLGTYNEQFF. CDR3 coding DNA: TGCGCCAGCAGCCAAGATCTGGGGACCTACAATGAGCAGTTCTTC.

The gene calls are TRBV10-3 and TRBJ2-5; D might be TRBD1 (5 bases). The CDR3 runs 16 residues. Per the germline V gene, CDR1 is ENHRY and CDR2 is SYGVKD. V shed 0 bases and J shed 3 bases, with 14 bases lying between them. DNA for the CDR3: TGTGCCATCAGTGAGTCCCTCGACAGTCGAAAAGAGACCCAGTACTTC. As protein: CAISESLDSRKETQYF.

This clonotype was found many times. This chain links TRBV27 with TRBJ2-3; 8 bases align to TRBD2. The germline CDR1 and CDR2 sequences are MNHEY and SMNVEV (reference sequence). J was trimmed by 0 bases and V by 5 bases; bases with no gene match: 10. The CDR3 totals 17 residues. The CDR3 sequence is CASSVPPGLGSTDTQYF. The CDR3 coding sequence is TGTGCCAGCAGTGTACCTCCGGGACTAGGGAGCACAGATACGCAGTATTTT.

A few counts support this clonotype. J is TRBJ2-5 and V is TRBV7-6, with 8 bases matching TRBD2. CDR1 is SGHVS and CDR2 is FNYEAQ in the germline V gene. The CDR3 is 13 amino acids. The trim removed 6 bases at V and 4 bases at J, leaving 4 bases unmatched. In nucleotides, the CDR3 is TGTGCCAGCAGATTCGCGGGGGGAGAGACCCAGTACTTC. Protein product: CASRFAGGETQYF.

This clonotype has ten or more counts. The rearrangement joins TRBV7-2 to TRBJ1-1; 7 bases fit TRBD1. Trimming removed 3 bases from V and 1 base from J; junction bases left unmatched: 5. This CDR3 is built from 15 residues. The germline V gene encodes CDR1 SGHTA and CDR2 FQGNSA. The CDR3 loop is CASSLGAGGNTEAFF. Written as DNA, the CDR3 is TGTGCCAGCAGCTTGGGAGCAGGGGGGAACACTGAAGCTTTCTTT. Full variable domain (rest looked up from reference TRBV7-2 and TRBJ1-1): GAGVSQSPSNKVTEKGKDVELRCDPISGHTALYWYRQSLGQGLEFLIYFQGNSAPDKSGLPSDRFSAERTGGSVSTLTIQRTQQEDSAVYLCASSLGAGGNTEAFFGQGTRLTVV.

The chain carries TRBV20-1 and TRBJ1-1; the D gene is possibly TRBD1 (6 bases). CDR3 length: 12 amino acids. Germline V lookup: CDR1 DFQATT, CDR2 SNEGSKA (reference sequence). V was trimmed by 4 bases and J by 5 bases, leaving 11 bases between them. CDR3 DNA: TGCAGTGCTAACAGGGCTGAAACTGAAGCTTTCTTT. It is translated as CSANRAETEAFF.

This clonotype was counted ten times or more. Relative to the germline gene, one junction end is altered; a read error may explain this. The rearrangement links TRBV5-1 to TRBJ1-2, with 7 positions matching TRBD1. From germline, CDR1 is SGHRS and CDR2 YFSETQ. CDR3 length: 14 residues. CDR3 DNA sequence: TGTGCCAGCAGTTTGCAGGGGGCTAACTATGGCTACACCTTC. Protein: CASSLQGANYGYTF.

The V gene is TRBV3-1, the J gene TRBJ2-4; 10 bases agree with TRBD2. This CDR3 is built from 16 residues. Germline-derived CDR1 and CDR2 are LGHDT and YNNKEL (reference sequence). V lost 5 bases and J lost 1; bases outside the gene matches: 5. This CDR3 reads CASSSSGGVAKNIQYF. The CDR3 coding sequence is TGTGCCAGCAGCTCGAGCGGGGGGGTTGCCAAAAACATTCAGTACTTC.

Only a few counts were recorded for this clonotype. The chain uses TRBV20-1 and TRBJ2-5, with TRBD1 as a possible D gene (6 bases). Germline values: CDR1 DFQATT, CDR2 SNEGSKA (reference sequence). The CDR3 covers 12 residues. V was cut by 8 bases and J by 1 base, with 11 bases left in between. CDR3 DNA sequence: TGCAGTCCGGGGACAAGCCAAGAGACCCAGTACTTC. It specifies CSPGTSQETQYF.

This clonotype was observed a few times. V gene TRBV29-1 combines with J gene TRBJ2-3, with 14 bases that match TRBD2. CDR1 SQVTM and CDR2 ANQGSEA come from the germline V gene. Trimming cost V 6 bases and J 0 bases; bases outside gene matches: 8. This CDR3 is 17 amino acids long. CDR3 loop: CSVNGLAGGDSTDTQYF. DNA for the CDR3: TGCAGCGTCAATGGACTAGCGGGGGGCGACAGCACAGATACGCAGTATTTT.

This clonotype was counted at least ten times. The chain carries TRBV7-3 and TRBJ2-1, with D unclear. Looked up from germline, CDR1 is SGHTA and CDR2 is FQGTGA. The CDR3 is 13 amino acids. V dropped 1 base and J dropped 8 bases, with 9 bases sitting between them. This chain's CDR3 is CASSLRAGYEQFF. CDR3 in DNA: TGTGCCAGCAGCTTAAGGGCAGGTTATGAGCAGTTCTTC.

This clonotype has only a few counts. V is TRBV12-3 or TRBV12-4 and J is TRBJ2-2, with D perhaps given as TRBD1 or TRBD2 (5 bases each). The CDR3 has 17 amino acids. The V gene lost 6 bases and the J gene lost 4 bases, with 21 bases spanning the gap. Here the CDR3 reads CASRIRAGSRSTGELFF. The CDR3 nucleotides are TGTGCCAGCAGGATCCGTGCAGGGAGTAGAAGCACCGGGGAGCTGTTTTTT.

This clonotype was detected a few times. The rearrangement joins TRBV12-3 or TRBV12-4 to TRBJ2-1; 9 bases map to TRBD1. The V gene end was trimmed by 3 bases and the J gene end by 3 bases; junction bases not matched to a gene: 3. The length of the CDR3 is 15 residues. DNA for the CDR3: TGTGCCAGCAGTTTCGGACAGGGGTTCTACAATGAGCAGTTCTTC. The encoded protein is CASSFGQGFYNEQFF.

This clonotype was detected a few times. J is TRBJ1-1 and V is TRBV27; D is unresolved. Germline V lookup: CDR1 MNHEY, CDR2 SMNVEV (reference sequence). The CDR3 is made up of 15 amino acids. Deletions cut 2 bases from V and 0 bases from J, with 10 bases between. The CDR3 spells CASSLNLGMNTEAFF. The CDR3 DNA is TGTGCCAGCAGTTTAAATCTCGGAATGAACACTGAAGCTTTCTTT.

Ten or more counts support this clonotype. The chain uses TRBV7-2 and TRBJ2-4, with 10 positions matching TRBD1. Germline V gene lookup returns CDR1 SGHTA and CDR2 FQGNSA. After removal of 0 bases from V and 1 base from J, the junction contained 3 bases not matched to a gene. The CDR3 is 17 residues long. In DNA form, the CDR3 reads TGTGCCAGCAGCTTAGCGCAGGGACAGGGGGCCAAAAACATTCAGTACTTC. Residues: CASSLAQGQGAKNIQYF.

The V call is TRBV7-7, the J call TRBJ1-4; no clear D. V dropped 1 base and J dropped 2 bases, with 8 bases sitting between them. In germline, CDR1 is SSHAT, CDR2 FNYEAQ (reference sequence). CDR3 size: 15 residues. The CDR3 reads CASSLGVGTNEKLFF. The CDR3 nucleotides are TGTGCCAGCAGCTTAGGGGTGGGCACTAATGAAAAACTGTTTTTT.

In its sample, this clonotype was seen once. The junction departs from germline at one end; a sequencing error may be responsible. The chain combines TRBV7-2 with TRBJ2-3; D could derive from TRBD1 or TRBD2 (5 bases each). Germline CDR1 and CDR2: SGHTA and FQGNSA. This CDR3 contains 14 residues. CDR3 nucleotide sequence: TGTGCCAGCAGCGAGGGACCAGGCACAGATACGGAGTATTTT. It translates to CASSEGPGTDTEYF.

The table lists this clonotype with many counts. V is TRBV9 and J is TRBJ2-3; D may match TRBD1 or TRBD2 (5 bases each). V was shortened by 1 base and J by 6 bases, with 15 bases between the two germline ends. Per the germline V gene, CDR1 is SGDLS and CDR2 is YYNGEE. The CDR3 sequence is 15 residues long. The CDR3: CASSVSPDSGDTQYF. The CDR3 nucleotides are TGTGCCAGCAGCGTATCCCCGGACTCAGGGGATACGCAGTATTTT.

The V gene is TRBV7-2, the J gene TRBJ1-5; possible D gene TRBD1, 5 bases. V was pared by 5 bases and J by 4 bases, with 12 bases between. The CDR3 consists of 14 residues. Germline V gives CDR1 SGHTA, CDR2 FQGNSA. The DNA for the CDR3 is TGTGCCAGCAGCACTACGACAGCGAATCAGCCCCAGCATTTT. This sequence encodes CASSTTTANQPQHF.